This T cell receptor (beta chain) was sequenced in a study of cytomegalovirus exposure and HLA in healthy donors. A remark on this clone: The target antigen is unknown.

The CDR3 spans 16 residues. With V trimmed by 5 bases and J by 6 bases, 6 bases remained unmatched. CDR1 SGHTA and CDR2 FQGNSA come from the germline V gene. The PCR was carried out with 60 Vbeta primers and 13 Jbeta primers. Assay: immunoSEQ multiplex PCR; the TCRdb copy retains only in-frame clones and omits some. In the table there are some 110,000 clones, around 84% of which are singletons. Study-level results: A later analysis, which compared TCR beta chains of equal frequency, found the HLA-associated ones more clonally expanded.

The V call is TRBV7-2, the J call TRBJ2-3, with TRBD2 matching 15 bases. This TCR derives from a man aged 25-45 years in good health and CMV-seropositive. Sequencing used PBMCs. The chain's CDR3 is CASSRGTSGRYDTQYF. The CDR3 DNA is TGTGCCAGCAGCCGGGGGACTAGCGGGAGGTATGATACGCAGTATTTT.